The 2 T cell receptor beta chains reported below all come from one sample, sequenced in a study of shared clonotypes between healthy human individuals. Clones were sequenced by immunoSEQ multiplex PCR, and TCRdb holds only the in-frame ones, with some missing. The table shows over a million clones, with 97% to 99% occurring only once. The sequencing sample was made of naive CD4+ T cells sorted from blood. The subset here: CD45RA+ positively selected. Receptors originate from a man aged 30-40 years in good health.

This sequence joins TRBV4-2 and TRBJ2-5; TRBD1 or TRBD2 may be the D gene (6 bases each). Germline values: CDR1 LGHNA, CDR2 YNFKEQ. V lost 2 bases and J 5 bases, leaving 27 bases between the germline ends. This CDR3 is built from 19 residues. Written as DNA, the CDR3 is TGTGCCAGCAGCCAACTTGGGGGCCGGGACACTTCCGCGGGGGAGACCCAGTACTTC. Protein sequence: CASSQLGGRDTSAGETQYF.

The chain employs TRBV11-3 and TRBJ2-1; perhaps TRBD2 as D (6 bases). Germline CDR1 SGHNT, CDR2 YENEEA. Deletions cut 3 bases from V and 10 bases from J, with 13 bases between. This CDR3 has 13 residues. Here the CDR3 reads CASSLSGFGEQFF. CDR3 sequence (DNA): TGTGCCAGCAGCTTGAGCGGGTTCGGGGAGCAGTTCTTC.